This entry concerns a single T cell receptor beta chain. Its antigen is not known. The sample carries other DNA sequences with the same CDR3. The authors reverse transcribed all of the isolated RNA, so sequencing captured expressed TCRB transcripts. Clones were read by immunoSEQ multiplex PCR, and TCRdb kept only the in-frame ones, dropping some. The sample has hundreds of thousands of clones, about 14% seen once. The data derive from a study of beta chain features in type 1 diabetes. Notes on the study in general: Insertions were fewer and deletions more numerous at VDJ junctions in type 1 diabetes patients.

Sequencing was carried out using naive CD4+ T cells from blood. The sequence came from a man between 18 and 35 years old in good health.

CDR3 region: CASSLVPTQYF. In nucleotides, the CDR3 is TGTGCCAGCAGCTTAGTCCCTACGCAGTATTTT. V is TRBV7-2 and J is TRBJ2-3, with D unresolved. The CDR3 extends over 11 amino acids. With 1 base removed from V and 8 bases from J, the gap between germline ends came to 4 bases. Looked up from germline, CDR1 is SGHTA and CDR2 is FQGNSA.